This T cell receptor beta chain was identified in a study of cytomegalovirus exposure and HLA in healthy donors. Points from the study as a whole: First-cohort TCR clusters tended to co-occur in the roughly 130 validation repertoires, a later analysis found. Researchers catalogued about 160 TCR beta chains as cytomegalovirus-associated. Researchers reported that a few CMV-associated chains were confirmed in vitro as CMV antigen-specific. It was reportedly the case that the classifier diagnosed cytomegalovirus status with high specificity and sensitivity.

To note about this clone: Its specificity is not known.

Produced via immunoSEQ multiplex PCR; TCRdb's table is partial and in-frame only. The sample includes roughly 190,000 clones, 86% of them seen just once. Germline V CDR1 and CDR2: SQVTM, ANQGSEA. The V end lost 8 bases, the J end lost 4 bases, and 17 bases lay between the germline ends. The CDR3 extends over 13 amino acids. The specimen sequenced was PBMCs. This clonotype was sampled from a woman in her late teens or twenties in good health and CMV-seronegative. This sequence joins TRBV29-1 and TRBJ2-5, with D possibly matching TRBD1 (7 bases). This CDR3 reads CSLYSGGGETQYF. The CDR3, as DNA: TGCAGCCTTTACTCAGGGGGAGGAGAGACCCAGTACTTC.